This TCR beta chain emerged from a study of cytomegalovirus exposure and HLA in healthy donors. Study information: A previous analysis identified approximately 110 million unique TCR beta sequences derived from approximately 190 million T cells.

General study points: In an earlier analysis, productive rearrangement rates for most beta V segments clustered near 87% or 30%.

On this clone itself: Its target is not known.

Primers included in the PCR were 60 Vbeta and 13 Jbeta primers. Clones were sequenced by immunoSEQ multiplex PCR, and TCRdb holds only the in-frame ones, with some missing. This sample carries some 130,000 clones, roughly 85% of them seen once, and the ten largest clones take about 7%. Germline V lookup: CDR1 GTSNPN, CDR2 SVGIG (reference sequence). This CDR3 spans 13 amino acids. The V end was cut by 0 bases, the J end by 11 bases, with 16 bases between. Sequencing was done on a sample of PBMCs. The J gene is TRBJ1-1, the V gene TRBV30; D is ambiguous. This clonotype originated in a man aged 40-49 years in good health and CMV-seropositive. The CDR3 loop reads CAWSVQQVFEAFF. CDR3 bases: TGTGCCTGGAGTGTACAGCAAGTTTTTGAGGCTTTCTTT.